This TCR beta chain is drawn from a study of T-cell memory formation after mild COVID-19. On the study more broadly: Largely donor-specific TCR clusters were found.

A remark on this clonotype: The antigen remains unidentified.

The CDR3 is made up of 17 amino acids. From germline, CDR1 is LGHDT and CDR2 YNNKEL (reference sequence). Trimming pared 0 bases from V and 9 bases from J, leaving 21 bases between. Regarding the study as a whole: A balance of CD4 and CD8 characterized clones contracting day 15 to 85, whereas later expanders leaned CD4+. Contracting CD4+ clones sat mainly in CM and EM; CD8+ in EMRA.

It was 5'RACE with constant-segment primers that produced the TCR alpha and TCR beta cDNA libraries, which carried sample barcodes and UMIs. In TCRdb, the 5' RACE reads were re-called with MiXCR into one record per CDR3 protein. Among around 500,000 distinct CDR3 sequences, around a sixth were seen once, and the ten largest hold roughly 12%. This receptor was identified in an adult woman who had mild COVID-19 (a few samples of this study predate the infection). Cell type and time point are not known. This rearrangement joins TRBV3-1 to TRBJ2-1, with D uncertain. Sequencing was done on a sample of PBMCs or a T cell subset sorted from them (not recorded which). The CDR3 region is CASSQDPETSVRREQFF. The CDR3 nucleotides read TGTGCCAGCAGCCAAGATCCGGAGACGTCGGTTCGGCGTGAGCAGTTCTTC.